The 24 T cell receptor beta chains presented below share a single source sample, sequenced in a study of cytomegalovirus exposure and HLA in healthy donors. The study ran its PCR with 60 Vbeta and 13 Jbeta primers. The table came from immunoSEQ multiplex PCR; TCRdb's copy has only in-frame clones and leaves some out. The table has some 130,000 clones, roughly 82% seen once. The material sequenced was PBMCs. The receptors come from a man aged 50 to 59 in good health and CMV-seronegative.

This chain links TRBV7-9 with TRBJ2-1; perhaps TRBD2 as D (7 bases). Germline CDR1 SEHNR, CDR2 FQNEAQ (reference sequence). The CDR3 is 18 amino acids. Trimming took 7 bases from V and 7 from J, leaving 29 bases between them. The CDR3 here is CASKKISRGGSIWNEQFF. The DNA for the CDR3 is TGTGCCAGCAAAAAGATCTCAAGGGGGGGGTCAATTTGGAATGAGCAGTTCTTC.

This clone turned up a few times. V gene TRBV7-9 combines with J gene TRBJ2-2, with 8 nucleotides matching TRBD2. Germline CDR1 reads SEHNR; CDR2 reads FQNEAQ (reference sequence). CDR3 length: 18 residues. V was pared by 5 bases and J by 5 bases, with 16 bases of the junction left unmatched. CDR3 coding DNA: TGTGCCAGCAGCCGCGCCCCGGGACTAGGGCCCCAAACCGGGGAGCTGTTTTTT. Translating gives CASSRAPGLGPQTGELFF.

This chain links TRBV9 with TRBJ1-3, with D perhaps TRBD1 (5 bases). Germline loops: CDR1 SGDLS, CDR2 YYNGEE. Trimming removed 3 bases at V and 7 bases at J, with 20 bases between. The CDR3 consists of 16 residues. CDR3 sequence (DNA): TGTGCCAGCAGCGGCGAGTCGGGGGGGGTTGGGAACACCATATATTTT. Its protein product is CASSGESGGVGNTIYF.

The J gene is TRBJ1-6, the V gene TRBV4-1; tentative D call: TRBD1 (6 bases). V lost 1 base and J lost 3, with 7 bases in between. Germline V gene sequence: CDR1 MGHRA, CDR2 YSYEKL. This CDR3 comprises 15 residues. The DNA for the CDR3 is TGCGCCAGCAGCCAAGTGACAGGCTATAATTCACCCCTCCACTTT. It is translated as CASSQVTGYNSPLHF.

The V call is TRBV15, the J call TRBJ2-1; no reliable D call. The germline CDR1 and CDR2 sequences are LNHNV and YYDKDF (reference sequence). The CDR3 contains 17 residues. V was cut by 0 bases and J by 4 bases, with 16 bases left in between. The CDR3 DNA reads TGTGCCACCAGCAGAGATGCCCCCTACCCGGTGTACAATGAGCAGTTCTTC. Translation gives CATSRDAPYPVYNEQFF.

The rearrangement uses TRBV13 and TRBJ2-2; 10 bases line up with TRBD2. This CDR3 is 19 amino acids long. Per the germline V gene, CDR1 is PRHDT and CDR2 is FYEKMQ (reference sequence). The J segment lost 0 bases and the V segment lost 5 bases, leaving 12 bases of the junction unmatched. The CDR3 DNA reads TGTGCCAGCAGCCTGCTGGGGTTAGCGGGGGGTACGAACACCGGGGAGCTGTTTTTT. It codes for CASSLLGLAGGTNTGELFF.

This rearrangement joins TRBV7-2 to TRBJ2-5; 9 bases align to TRBD1. The tail of the sequence fits TRBJ2-7 better, so the J call may be wrong. CDR1 SGHTA and CDR2 FQGNSA come from the germline V gene. The CDR3 is 15 residues long. In DNA form, the CDR3 reads TGTGCCAGCAGCTTAAGGACAGGGGATACCTACGAGCAGTACTTC. As protein: CASSLRTGDTYEQYF.

The V call is TRBV29-1, the J call TRBJ2-3; D perhaps matches TRBD2 (5 bases). Between the trimmed V and J ends, which lost 5 bases and 0 bases, there was a span of 12 bases. The germline V gene encodes CDR1 SQVTM and CDR2 ANQGSEA. The CDR3 sequence is 14 residues long. The CDR3 spells CSVLTWTSTDTQYF. In nucleotides, the CDR3 is TGCAGCGTTCTAACGTGGACTAGCACAGATACGCAGTATTTT.

The chain uses TRBV6-5 and TRBJ2-6; maybe TRBD1 (6 bases). This CDR3 has 15 amino acids. Between the trimmed V and J ends, which lost 5 bases and 2 bases, there was a span of 10 bases. Germline CDR1 MNHEY, CDR2 SVGAGI. The chain's CDR3 is CASSAGTTGANVLTF. CDR3 sequence (DNA): TGTGCCAGCAGTGCCGGGACAACTGGGGCCAACGTCCTGACTTTC.

The chain is built from TRBV15 and TRBJ2-5, with D possibly matching TRBD1 (6 bases). The J call may be mistaken, given a closer DNA end match to TRBJ2-7. Germline V gene sequence: CDR1 LNHNV, CDR2 YYDKDF (reference sequence). The CDR3 spans 13 residues. This CDR3 is CATSRDSGDEQYF. CDR3 in DNA: TGTGCCACCAGCAGAGATTCAGGGGACGAGCAGTACTTC.

The V and J genes are TRBV5-1 and TRBJ1-2, with D possibly matching TRBD1 (5 bases). CDR1 is SGHRS, CDR2 YFSETQ, per germline. Trimming took 4 bases from V and 0 from J, leaving 13 bases between them. CDR3 length: 15 amino acids. The CDR3 reads CASSAGGSSNYGYTF. CDR3 in DNA: TGCGCCAGCAGCGCGGGGGGTTCCTCTAACTATGGCTACACCTTC.

This chain connects TRBV6-6 to TRBJ1-5, with 10 nucleotides matching TRBD1. This CDR3 region has 16 residues. CDR1 is MNHNY, CDR2 SVGAGI, per germline (reference sequence). Germline trimming cut 4 bases from V and 5 bases from J; bases unmatched to any gene: 8. This chain's CDR3 is CASSSSSGQGDQPQHF. CDR3 nucleotide sequence: TGTGCCAGCAGTTCGTCCAGCGGACAGGGGGATCAGCCCCAGCATTTT.

This clone occurred a few times. This chain uses TRBV5-1 with TRBJ1-1; D is possibly TRBD1 (5 bases). V was shortened by 3 bases and J by 5 bases, with 20 bases between the two germline ends. The CDR3 spans 16 residues. Germline V gives CDR1 SGHRS, CDR2 YFSETQ. The chain's CDR3 is CASSYNTGTTGTEAFF. CDR3 in DNA: TGCGCCAGCAGCTACAACACCGGGACTACGGGGACTGAAGCTTTCTTT.

The chain links TRBV6-1 to TRBJ1-5; D is possibly TRBD1 (6 bases). Germline V gene sequence: CDR1 MNHNS, CDR2 SASEGT. CDR3 length: 15 amino acids. The germline V and J ends were trimmed by 7 bases and 3 bases, with 16 bases remaining between them. CDR3 nucleotide sequence: TGTGCCAGCACCCGATCGGACAGCTACAATCAGCCCCAGCATTTT. Encoded protein: CASTRSDSYNQPQHF.

V usage is TRBV19 and J usage is TRBJ2-3; TRBD2 matches 10 bases. V was pared by 3 bases and J by 6 bases, with 9 bases of the junction left unmatched. The CDR3 loop spans 16 amino acids. Germline CDR1 is LNHDA and CDR2 is SQIVND (reference sequence). Written as DNA, the CDR3 is TGTGCCAGTAGTATTAAGCGGGGGGGCCTTCAGGATACGCAGTATTTT. Its protein product is CASSIKRGGLQDTQYF.

The chain links TRBV29-1 to TRBJ2-2, with D tentatively TRBD2 (5 bases). Germline CDR1 reads SQVTM; CDR2 reads ANQGSEA. The V end was cut by 1 base, the J end by 2 bases, with 11 bases between. The CDR3 runs 15 residues. CDR3 amino acids: CSVEVSGSNTGELFF. The DNA of the CDR3 is TGCAGCGTTGAAGTATCGGGGAGCAACACCGGGGAGCTGTTTTTT.

A word on this clone: Sequence at one end of the junction differs from germline and may be a read error. This chain connects TRBV7-6 to TRBJ2-1; no definite D call. Germline V gives CDR1 SGHVS, CDR2 FNYEAQ. The CDR3 has 13 residues. Written as DNA, the CDR3 is TGTGCCAGCAGCTTAAGTAACTTGTCTGAGAAGTTCTTC. Encoded protein: CASSLSNLSEKFF.

The CDR3 DNA reads TGCAGCTCTCGGACAGTCCAAGAGACCCAGTACTTC. It yields the protein CSSRTVQETQYF. V gene TRBV29-1 combines with J gene TRBJ2-5; TRBD1 is a possible D gene (6 bases). The length of the CDR3 is 12 residues. The germline V and J ends were trimmed by 8 bases and 1 base, with 11 bases remaining between them. Germline lookup yields CDR1 SQVTM and CDR2 ANQGSEA. Looking up the rest from reference TRBV29-1 and TRBJ2-5 gives the full variable domain: SAVISQKPSRDICQRGTSLTIQCQVDSQVTMMFWYRQQPGQSLTLIATANQGSEATYESGFVIDKFPISRPNLTFSTLTVSNMSPEDSSIYLCSSRTVQETQYFGPGTRLLVL.

The rearrangement joins TRBV6-5 to TRBJ1-6; perhaps TRBD1 as D (6 bases). The ends were cut back, 8 bases at V and 10 bases at J, with 21 bases in the middle. The length of the CDR3 is 15 residues. The V gene's germline CDR1 is MNHEY and CDR2 SVGAGI. The CDR3 DNA sequence: TGTGCCAGCCGATTGGCAACAGGGTTTGGCTCACCCCTCCACTTT. Translating gives CASRLATGFGSPLHF.

This chain joins TRBV4-3 and TRBJ1-2; no firm D call. CDR1 is LGHNA and CDR2 is YSLEER in the germline V gene. V shed 1 base and J shed 3 bases, with 9 bases lying between them. The CDR3 totals 14 residues. The CDR3 sequence: CASSQVGDYYGYTF. The CDR3 nucleotides read TGCGCCAGCAGCCAAGTGGGAGATTACTATGGCTACACCTTC.

This sequence joins TRBV27 and TRBJ2-1, with a tentative D call TRBD1 (8 bases). The CDR3 is made up of 15 amino acids. V lost 6 bases to trimming and J lost 5 bases, with 17 bases between them. Per the germline V gene, CDR1 is MNHEY and CDR2 is SMNVEV (reference sequence). DNA of the CDR3: TGTGCCAGCAGGTATAGGACAGGGACTAACAATGAGCAGTTCTTC. The encoded protein is CASRYRTGTNNEQFF.

This chain links TRBV27 with TRBJ1-2; D is possibly TRBD1 (5 bases). Germline-derived CDR1 and CDR2 are MNHEY and SMNVEV (reference sequence). Trimming shortened V by 6 bases and J by 8 bases, and 19 bases separated the two germline ends. There are 14 residues in the CDR3. CDR3 residues: CASRPGGSLGGYTF. CDR3 coding DNA: TGTGCCAGCAGGCCCGGGGGTTCCCTTGGGGGCTACACCTTC.

This clone appeared a few times. The chain carries TRBV30 and TRBJ2-7, with D unresolved. The CDR3 consists of 12 residues. The V end lost 0 bases, the J end lost 1 base, and 4 bases lay between the germline ends. Germline CDR1 GTSNPN, CDR2 SVGIG (reference sequence). CDR3 bases: TGTGCCTGGAGTGTCGAGTCCTACGAGCAGTACTTC. Translation: CAWSVESYEQYF.

This chain uses TRBV15 with TRBJ2-7; maybe TRBD2 (5 bases). The CDR3 loop spans 15 amino acids. CDR1 and CDR2 from the germline V gene are LNHNV and YYDKDF (reference sequence). Deletions cut 3 bases from V and 2 bases from J, with 14 bases between. The CDR3 loop reads CATSREVDPPYEQYF. The CDR3 DNA reads as TGTGCCACCAGCAGGGAGGTAGATCCTCCCTACGAGCAGTACTTC.